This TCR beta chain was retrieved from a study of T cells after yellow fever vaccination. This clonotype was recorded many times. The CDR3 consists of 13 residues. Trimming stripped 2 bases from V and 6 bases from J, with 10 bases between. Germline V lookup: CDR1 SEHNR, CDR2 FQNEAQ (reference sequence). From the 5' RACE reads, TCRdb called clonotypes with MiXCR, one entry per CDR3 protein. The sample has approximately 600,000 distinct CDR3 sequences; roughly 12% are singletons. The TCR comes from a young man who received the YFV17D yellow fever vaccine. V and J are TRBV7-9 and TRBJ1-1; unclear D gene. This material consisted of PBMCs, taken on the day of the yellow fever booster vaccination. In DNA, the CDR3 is TGTGCCAGCAGCTTAATGGGAGGAGCTGAAGCTTTCTTT. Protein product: CASSLMGGAEAFF.